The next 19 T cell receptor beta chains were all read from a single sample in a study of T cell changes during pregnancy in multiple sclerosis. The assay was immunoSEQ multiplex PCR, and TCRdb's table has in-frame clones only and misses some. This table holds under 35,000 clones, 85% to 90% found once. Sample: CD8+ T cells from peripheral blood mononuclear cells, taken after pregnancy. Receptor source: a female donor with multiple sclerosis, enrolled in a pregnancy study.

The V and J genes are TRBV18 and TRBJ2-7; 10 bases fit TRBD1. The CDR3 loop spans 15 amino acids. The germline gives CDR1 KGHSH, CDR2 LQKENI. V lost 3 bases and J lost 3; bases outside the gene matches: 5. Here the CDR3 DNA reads TGTGCCAGCTCACCCGACAGGGGGCAAGGCTACGAGCAGTACTTC. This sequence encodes CASSPDRGQGYEQYF. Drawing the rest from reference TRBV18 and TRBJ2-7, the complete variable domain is NAGVMQNPRHLVRRRGQEARLRCSPMKGHSHVYWYRQLPEEGLKFMVYLQKENIIDESGMPKERFSAEFPKEGPSILRIQQVVRGDSAAYFCASSPDRGQGYEQYFGPGTRLTVT.

For the CDR3, the DNA is TGCGCCAGCAGCCAAGACTCCCGACAGGGGCTGGGAATTGAAGCTTTCTTT. It codes for CASSQDSRQGLGIEAFF. The chain is built from TRBV4-1 and TRBJ1-1, with 8 bases lining up with TRBD1. This CDR3 is 17 amino acids long. Germline V CDR1 and CDR2: MGHRA, YSYEKL. V gave up 0 bases and J gave up 7 bases; unmatched junction bases: 13.

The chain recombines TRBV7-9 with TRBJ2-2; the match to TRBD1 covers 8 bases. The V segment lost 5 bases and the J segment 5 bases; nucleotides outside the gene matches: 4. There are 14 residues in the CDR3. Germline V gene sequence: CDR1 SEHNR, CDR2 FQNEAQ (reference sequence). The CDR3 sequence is CASSDWTGTGELFF. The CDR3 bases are TGTGCCAGCAGCGATTGGACAGGGACCGGGGAGCTGTTTTTT. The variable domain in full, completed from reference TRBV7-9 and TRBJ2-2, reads DTGVSQNPRHKITKRGQNVTFRCDPISEHNRLYWYRQTLGQGPEFLTYFQNEAQLEKSRLLSDRFSAERPKGSFSTLEIQRTEQGDSAMYLCASSDWTGTGELFFGEGSRLTVL.

The CDR3 DNA sequence: TGTGCCAGCAGCACAGATCCTGATGATACGCAGTATTTT. Encoded protein: CASSTDPDDTQYF. The rearrangement joins TRBV7-9 to TRBJ2-3; the D is unclear. V was shortened by 5 bases and J by 6 bases, with 12 bases between the two germline ends. This CDR3 contains 13 residues. Germline lookup yields CDR1 SEHNR and CDR2 FQNEAQ (reference sequence).

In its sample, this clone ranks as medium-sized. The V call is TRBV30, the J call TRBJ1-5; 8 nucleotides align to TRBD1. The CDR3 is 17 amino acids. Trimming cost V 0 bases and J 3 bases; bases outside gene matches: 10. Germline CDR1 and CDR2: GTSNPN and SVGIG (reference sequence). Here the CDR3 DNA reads TGTGCCTGGAGTGTACCTGGACAGGGAATGATCAATCAGCCCCAGCATTTT. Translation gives CAWSVPGQGMINQPQHF.

CDR3 DNA sequence: TGTGCCAGCAGCTGGGAAAGGACAGGGGACACAGATACGCAGTATTTT. It encodes CASSWERTGDTDTQYF. This chain connects TRBV5-5 to TRBJ2-3, with 9 positions matching TRBD1. Per the germline V gene, CDR1 is SGHKS and CDR2 is YYEKEE (reference sequence). The CDR3 is made up of 16 amino acids. V shed 3 bases and J 2 bases; nucleotides not matched to a gene: 7.

The CDR3 reads CASSLTGGSSEAFF. For the CDR3, the DNA is TGTGCCAGCAGCTTAACCGGCGGGTCCTCGGAAGCTTTCTTT. This chain links TRBV7-3 with TRBJ1-1, with D hard to call. V lost 0 bases and J 8 bases, leaving 13 bases between the germline ends. The CDR3 covers 14 residues. CDR1 is SGHTA and CDR2 is FQGTGA in the germline V gene. The full variable domain, rest sourced from reference TRBV7-3 and TRBJ1-1, is GAGVSQTPSNKVTEKGKYVELRCDPISGHTALYWYRQSLGQGPEFLIYFQGTGAADDSGLPNDRFFAVRPEGSVSTLKIQRTERGDSAVYLCASSLTGGSSEAFFGQGTRLTVV.

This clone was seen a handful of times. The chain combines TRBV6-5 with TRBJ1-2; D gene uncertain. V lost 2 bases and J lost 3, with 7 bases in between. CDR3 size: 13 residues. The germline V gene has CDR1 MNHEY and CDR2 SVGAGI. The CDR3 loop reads CASSYGPYYGYTF. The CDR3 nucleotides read TGTGCCAGCAGTTACGGCCCCTACTATGGCTACACCTTC.

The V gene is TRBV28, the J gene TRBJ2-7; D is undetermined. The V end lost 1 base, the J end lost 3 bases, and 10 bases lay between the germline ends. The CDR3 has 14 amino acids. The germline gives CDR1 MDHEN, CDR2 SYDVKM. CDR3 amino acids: CASSLYPPSYEQYF. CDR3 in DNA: TGTGCCAGCAGTTTATACCCACCTAGCTACGAGCAGTACTTC.

The CDR3 sequence is CAISGATASFSYEQYF. The CDR3 bases are TGTGCCATCAGTGGGGCGACCGCCAGTTTCTCCTACGAGCAGTACTTC. The gene calls are TRBV10-3 and TRBJ2-7; D call uncertain. V lost 4 bases and J lost 0, with 16 bases in between. The germline gives CDR1 ENHRY, CDR2 SYGVKD. The CDR3 covers 16 residues.

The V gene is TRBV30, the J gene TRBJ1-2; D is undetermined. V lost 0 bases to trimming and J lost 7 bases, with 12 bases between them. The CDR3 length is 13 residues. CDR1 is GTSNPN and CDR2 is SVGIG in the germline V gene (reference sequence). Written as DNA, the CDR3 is TGTGCCTGGAGTGTAGGGTCCGGGGTTGGCTACACCTTC. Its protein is CAWSVGSGVGYTF.

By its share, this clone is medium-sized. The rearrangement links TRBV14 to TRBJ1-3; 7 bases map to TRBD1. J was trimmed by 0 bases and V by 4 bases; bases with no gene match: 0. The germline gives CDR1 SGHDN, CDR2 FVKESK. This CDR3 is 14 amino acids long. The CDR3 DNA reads TGTGCCAGCAGCCGGACAGGCTCTGGAAACACCATATATTTT. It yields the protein CASSRTGSGNTIYF.

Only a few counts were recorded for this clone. CDR3 in amino acids: CASSVAGGKTEAFF. The CDR3 nucleotides read TGTGCCAGCAGCGTAGCGGGAGGGAAAACTGAAGCTTTCTTT. This rearrangement joins TRBV9 to TRBJ1-1, with unresolved D. Germline CDR1 and CDR2: SGDLS and YYNGEE. The CDR3 length is 14 residues. V was trimmed by 0 bases and J by 5 bases, leaving 11 bases between them.

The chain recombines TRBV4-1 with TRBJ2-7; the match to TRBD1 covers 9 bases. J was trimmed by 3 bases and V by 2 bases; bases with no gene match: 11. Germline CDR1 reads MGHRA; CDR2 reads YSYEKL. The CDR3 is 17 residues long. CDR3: CASSQRTGDDSNYEQYF. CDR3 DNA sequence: TGCGCCAGCAGCCAAAGGACAGGGGACGACAGTAACTACGAGCAGTACTTC.

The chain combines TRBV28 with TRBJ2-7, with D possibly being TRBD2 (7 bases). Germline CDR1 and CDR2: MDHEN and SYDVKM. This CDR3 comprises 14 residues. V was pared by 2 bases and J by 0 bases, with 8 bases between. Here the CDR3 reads CASSLRGASYEQYF. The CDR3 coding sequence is TGTGCCAGCAGTTTACGGGGGGCCTCCTACGAGCAGTACTTC.

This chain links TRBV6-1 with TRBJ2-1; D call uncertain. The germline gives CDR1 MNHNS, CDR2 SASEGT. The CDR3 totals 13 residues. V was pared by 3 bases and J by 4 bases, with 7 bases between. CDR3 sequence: CASSERQYNEQFF. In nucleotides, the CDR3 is TGTGCCAGCAGTGAGAGGCAATACAATGAGCAGTTCTTC.

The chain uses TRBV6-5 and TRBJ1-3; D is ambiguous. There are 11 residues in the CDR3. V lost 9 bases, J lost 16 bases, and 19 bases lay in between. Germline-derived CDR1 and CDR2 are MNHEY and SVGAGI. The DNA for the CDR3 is TGTGCCAGTAGATCCCAGGCCTTAGTGTATTTT. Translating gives CASRSQALVYF.

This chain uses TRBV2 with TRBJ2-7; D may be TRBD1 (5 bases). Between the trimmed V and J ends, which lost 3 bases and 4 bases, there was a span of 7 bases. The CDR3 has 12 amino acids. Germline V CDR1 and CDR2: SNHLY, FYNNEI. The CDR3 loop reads CASSDGQYEQYF. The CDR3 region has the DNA TGTGCCAGCAGTGACGGACAATACGAGCAGTACTTC. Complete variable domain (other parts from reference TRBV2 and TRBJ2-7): EPEVTQTPSHQVTQMGQEVILRCVPISNHLYFYWYRQILGQKVEFLVSFYNNEISEKSEIFDDQFSVERPDGSNFTLKIRSTKLEDSAMYFCASSDGQYEQYFGPGTRLTVT.

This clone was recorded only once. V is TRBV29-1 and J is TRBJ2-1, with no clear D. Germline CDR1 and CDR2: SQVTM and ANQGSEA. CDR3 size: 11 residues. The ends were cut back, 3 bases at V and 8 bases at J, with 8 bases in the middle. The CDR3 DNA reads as TGCAGCGTTGACACTGTCGATGAGCAGTTCTTC. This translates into CSVDTVDEQFF.